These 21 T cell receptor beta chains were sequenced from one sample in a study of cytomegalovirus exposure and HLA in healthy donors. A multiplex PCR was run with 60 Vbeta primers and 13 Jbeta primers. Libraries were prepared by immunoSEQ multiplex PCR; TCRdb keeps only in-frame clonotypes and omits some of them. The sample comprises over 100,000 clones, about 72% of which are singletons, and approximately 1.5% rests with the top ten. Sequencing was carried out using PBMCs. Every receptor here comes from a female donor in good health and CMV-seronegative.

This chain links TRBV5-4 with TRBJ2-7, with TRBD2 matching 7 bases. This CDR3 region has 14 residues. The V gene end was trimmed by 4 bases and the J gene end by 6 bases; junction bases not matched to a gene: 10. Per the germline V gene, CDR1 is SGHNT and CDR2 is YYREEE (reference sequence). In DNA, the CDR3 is TGTGCCAGCAGCCCCGGTGGGAGGGTGGGCGAGCAGTACTTC. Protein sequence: CASSPGGRVGEQYF.

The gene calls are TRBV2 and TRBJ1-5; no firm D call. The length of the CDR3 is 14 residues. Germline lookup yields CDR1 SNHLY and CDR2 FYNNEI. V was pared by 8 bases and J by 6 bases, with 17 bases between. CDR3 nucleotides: TGTGCCAGCCAGAAGGGAGAGGGCGGTCAGCCCCAGCATTTT. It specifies CASQKGEGGQPQHF.

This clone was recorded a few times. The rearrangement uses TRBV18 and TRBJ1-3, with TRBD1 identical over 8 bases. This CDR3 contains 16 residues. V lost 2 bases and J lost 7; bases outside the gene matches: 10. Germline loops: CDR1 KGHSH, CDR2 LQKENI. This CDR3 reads CASSPYDGQGRNTIYF. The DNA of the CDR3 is TGTGCCAGCTCACCATACGATGGACAGGGTCGGAACACCATATATTTT.

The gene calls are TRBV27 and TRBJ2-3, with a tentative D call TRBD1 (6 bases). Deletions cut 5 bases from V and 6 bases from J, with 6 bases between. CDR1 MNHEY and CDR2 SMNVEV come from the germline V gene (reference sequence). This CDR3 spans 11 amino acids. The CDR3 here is CASSQGDTQYF. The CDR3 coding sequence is TGTGCCAGCAGTCAGGGGGATACGCAGTATTTT.

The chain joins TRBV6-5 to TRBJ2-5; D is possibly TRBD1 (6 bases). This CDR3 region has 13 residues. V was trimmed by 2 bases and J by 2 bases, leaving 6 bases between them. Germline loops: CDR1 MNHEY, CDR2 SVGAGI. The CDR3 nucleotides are TGTGCCAGCAGTTACCAGGGGCAAGAGACCCAGTACTTC. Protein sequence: CASSYQGQETQYF.

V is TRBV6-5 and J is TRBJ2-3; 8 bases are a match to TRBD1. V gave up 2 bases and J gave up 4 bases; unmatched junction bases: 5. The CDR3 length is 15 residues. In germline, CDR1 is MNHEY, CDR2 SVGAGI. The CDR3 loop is CASSYAGGAADTQYF. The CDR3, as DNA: TGTGCCAGCAGTTACGCAGGGGGCGCAGCAGATACGCAGTATTTT.

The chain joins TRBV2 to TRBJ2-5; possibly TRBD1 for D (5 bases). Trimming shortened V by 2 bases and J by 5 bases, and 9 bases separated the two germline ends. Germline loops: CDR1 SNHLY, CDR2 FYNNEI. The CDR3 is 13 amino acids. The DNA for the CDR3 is TGTGCCAGCAGTGAAAGGACATTGGAGACCCAGTACTTC. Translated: CASSERTLETQYF.

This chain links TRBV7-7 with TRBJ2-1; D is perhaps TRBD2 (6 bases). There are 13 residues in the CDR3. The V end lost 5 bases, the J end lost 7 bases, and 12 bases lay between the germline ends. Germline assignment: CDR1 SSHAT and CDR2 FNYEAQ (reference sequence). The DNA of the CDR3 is TGTGCCAGCAGCCCCCGGGAGAGGAATGAGCAGTTCTTC. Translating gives CASSPRERNEQFF.

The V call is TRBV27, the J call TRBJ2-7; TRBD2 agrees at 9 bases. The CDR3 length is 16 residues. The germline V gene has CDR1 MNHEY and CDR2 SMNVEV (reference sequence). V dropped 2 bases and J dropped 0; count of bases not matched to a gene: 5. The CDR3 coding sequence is TGTGCCAGCAGTTTAGGTAGCGGGGGCCTCTCCTACGAGCAGTACTTC. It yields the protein CASSLGSGGLSYEQYF.

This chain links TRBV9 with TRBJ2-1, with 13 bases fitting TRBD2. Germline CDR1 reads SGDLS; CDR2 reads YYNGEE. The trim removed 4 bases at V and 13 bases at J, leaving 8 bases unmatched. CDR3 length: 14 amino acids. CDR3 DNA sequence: TGTGCCAGCAGCCTCAGGACTAGCGGGAGTGAACAGTTCTTC. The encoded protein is CASSLRTSGSEQFF.

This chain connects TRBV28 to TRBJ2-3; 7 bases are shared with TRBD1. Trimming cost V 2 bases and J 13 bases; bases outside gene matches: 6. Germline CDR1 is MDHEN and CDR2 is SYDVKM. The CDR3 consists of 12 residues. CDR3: CASSLSVRGKYF. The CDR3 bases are TGTGCCAGCAGTTTAAGTGTCAGGGGGAAGTATTTT.

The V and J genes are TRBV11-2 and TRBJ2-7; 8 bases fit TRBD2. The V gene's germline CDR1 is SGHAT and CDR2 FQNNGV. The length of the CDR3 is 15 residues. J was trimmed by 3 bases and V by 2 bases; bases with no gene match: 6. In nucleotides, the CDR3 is TGTGCCAGCAGCTTACTCCGCGGGGGGAACTACGAGCAGTACTTC. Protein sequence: CASSLLRGGNYEQYF.

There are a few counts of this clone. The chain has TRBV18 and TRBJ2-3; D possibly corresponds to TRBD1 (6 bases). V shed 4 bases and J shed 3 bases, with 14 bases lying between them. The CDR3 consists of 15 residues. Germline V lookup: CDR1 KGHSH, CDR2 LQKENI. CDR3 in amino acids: CASSLTTGSTDTQYF. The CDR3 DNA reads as TGTGCCAGCTCACTAACAACAGGGTCGACAGATACGCAGTATTTT.

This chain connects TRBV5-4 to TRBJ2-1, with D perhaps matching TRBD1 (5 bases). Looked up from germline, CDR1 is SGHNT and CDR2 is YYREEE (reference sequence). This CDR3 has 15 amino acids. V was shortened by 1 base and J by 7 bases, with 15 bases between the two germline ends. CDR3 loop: CASSLSLGPENEQFF. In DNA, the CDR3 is TGTGCCAGCAGCTTGTCACTGGGGCCAGAGAATGAGCAGTTCTTC. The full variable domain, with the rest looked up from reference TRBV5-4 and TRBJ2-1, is ETGVTQSPTHLIKTRGQQVTLRCSSQSGHNTVSWYQQALGQGPQFIFQYYREEENGRGNFPPRFSGLQFPNYSSELNVNALELDDSALYLCASSLSLGPENEQFFGPGTRLTVL.

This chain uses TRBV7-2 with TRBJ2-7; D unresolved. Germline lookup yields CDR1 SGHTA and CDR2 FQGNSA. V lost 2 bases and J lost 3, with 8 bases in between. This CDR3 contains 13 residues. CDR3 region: CASSLSVFYEQYF. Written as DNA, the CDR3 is TGTGCCAGCAGCTTATCGGTCTTCTACGAGCAGTACTTC.

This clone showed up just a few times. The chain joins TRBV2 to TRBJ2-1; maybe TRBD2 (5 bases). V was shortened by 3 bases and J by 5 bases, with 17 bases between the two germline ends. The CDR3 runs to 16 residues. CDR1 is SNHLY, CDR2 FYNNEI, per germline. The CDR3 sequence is CASSDLAVVSHNEQFF. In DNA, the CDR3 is TGTGCCAGCAGTGATCTAGCTGTCGTATCCCACAATGAGCAGTTCTTC.

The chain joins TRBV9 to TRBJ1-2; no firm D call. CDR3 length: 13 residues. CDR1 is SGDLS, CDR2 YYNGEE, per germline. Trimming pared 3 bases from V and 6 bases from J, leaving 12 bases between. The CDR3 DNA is TGTGCCAGCAGCGCCCTCGGAGCCGATGGCTACACCTTC. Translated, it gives CASSALGADGYTF.

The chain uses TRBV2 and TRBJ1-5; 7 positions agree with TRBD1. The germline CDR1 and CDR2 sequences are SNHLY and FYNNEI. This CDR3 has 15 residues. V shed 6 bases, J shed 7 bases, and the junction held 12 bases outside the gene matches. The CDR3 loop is CASSSTAGGGQPQHF. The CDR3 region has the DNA TGTGCCAGCAGCTCCACTGCAGGGGGAGGACAGCCCCAGCATTTT. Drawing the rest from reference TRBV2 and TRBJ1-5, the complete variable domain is EPEVTQTPSHQVTQMGQEVILRCVPISNHLYFYWYRQILGQKVEFLVSFYNNEISEKSEIFDDQFSVERPDGSNFTLKIRSTKLEDSAMYFCASSSTAGGGQPQHFGDGTRLSIL.

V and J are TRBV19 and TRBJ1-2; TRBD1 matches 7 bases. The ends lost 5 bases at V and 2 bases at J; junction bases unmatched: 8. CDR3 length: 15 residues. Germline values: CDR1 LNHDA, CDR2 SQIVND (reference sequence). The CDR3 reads CASSSPTGRNYGYTF. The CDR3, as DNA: TGTGCCAGTAGTTCCCCGACAGGGAGGAACTATGGCTACACCTTC.

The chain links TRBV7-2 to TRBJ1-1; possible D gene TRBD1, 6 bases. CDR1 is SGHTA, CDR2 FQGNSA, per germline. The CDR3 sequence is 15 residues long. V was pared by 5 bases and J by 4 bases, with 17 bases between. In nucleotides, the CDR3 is TGTGCCAGCAGCCGAGTAAGGGGGGGGAGCACTGAAGCTTTCTTT. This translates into CASSRVRGGSTEAFF.

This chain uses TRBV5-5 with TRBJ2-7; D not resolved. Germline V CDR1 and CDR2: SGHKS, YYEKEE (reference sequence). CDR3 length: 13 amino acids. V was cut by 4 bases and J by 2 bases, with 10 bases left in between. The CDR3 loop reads CASSEISPYEQYF. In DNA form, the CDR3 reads TGTGCCAGCAGCGAGATATCACCCTACGAGCAGTACTTC.